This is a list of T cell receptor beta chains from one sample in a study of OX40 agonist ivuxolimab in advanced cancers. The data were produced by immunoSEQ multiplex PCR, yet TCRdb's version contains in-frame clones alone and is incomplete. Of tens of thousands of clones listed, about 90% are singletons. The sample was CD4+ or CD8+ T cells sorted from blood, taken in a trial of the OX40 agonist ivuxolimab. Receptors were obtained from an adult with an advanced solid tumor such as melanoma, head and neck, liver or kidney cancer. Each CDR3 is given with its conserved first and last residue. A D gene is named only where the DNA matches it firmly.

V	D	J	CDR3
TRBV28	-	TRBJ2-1	CASSGYPYNEQFF
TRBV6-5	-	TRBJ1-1	CASSWGLTEAFF
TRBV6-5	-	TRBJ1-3	CASSYNSGNTIYF
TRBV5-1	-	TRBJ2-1	CASTTGPPNEQFF
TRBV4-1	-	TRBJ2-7	CASSQDPSWEQYF
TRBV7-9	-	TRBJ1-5	CASSSGRIFGQPQHF
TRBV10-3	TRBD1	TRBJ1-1	CATSTGGENTEAFF
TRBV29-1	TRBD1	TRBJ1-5	CSVAVPGQGRHSQPQHF
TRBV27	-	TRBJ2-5	CASSWGETQYF
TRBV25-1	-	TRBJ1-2	CASSDMTGEGYYGYTF
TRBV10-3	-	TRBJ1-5	CATSVGSGQPQHF
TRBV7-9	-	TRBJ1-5	CASSWSGDNQPQHF
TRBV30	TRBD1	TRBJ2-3	CAWSPGTGKDTQYF
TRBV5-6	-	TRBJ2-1	CASSLQVNEQFF
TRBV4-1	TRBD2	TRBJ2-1	CASSRTSGGSNEQFF
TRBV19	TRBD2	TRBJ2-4	CASSILAGANIQYF
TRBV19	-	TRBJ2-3	CASSIDGTDTQYF
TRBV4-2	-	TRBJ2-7	CASSPGGTYEQYF
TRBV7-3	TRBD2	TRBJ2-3	CASSLRGGYTDTQYF
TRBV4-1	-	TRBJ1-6	CASSQATTVEGDSPLHF
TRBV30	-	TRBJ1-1	CAWRGRGDTEAFF
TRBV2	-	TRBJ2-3	CASKPTDTQYF
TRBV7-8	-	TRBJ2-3	CASSAPRENTQYF
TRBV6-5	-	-	CASSPAGDSYEQYF
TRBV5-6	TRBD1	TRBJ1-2	CASRKYYRGYYGYTF
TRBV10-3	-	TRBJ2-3	CAISGRGDGTDTQYF
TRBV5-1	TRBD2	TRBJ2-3	CASSSIGGGPRDTQYF
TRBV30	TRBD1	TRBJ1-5	CAWSSGTGDNQPQHF
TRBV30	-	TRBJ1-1	CAWSVVGMNTEAFF
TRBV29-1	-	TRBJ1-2	CSVVGNENYGYTF
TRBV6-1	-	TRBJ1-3	CASSELKGSSGNTIYF
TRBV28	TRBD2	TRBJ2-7	CASSPGLAGYEQYF
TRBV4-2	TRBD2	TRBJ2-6	CASSQDGEGPGANVLTF
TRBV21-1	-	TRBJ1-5	CASVTPGPSYNQPQHF
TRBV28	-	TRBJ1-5	CASSLGSSPYSNQPQHF
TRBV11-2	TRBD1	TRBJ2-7	CASSLVLGQGLYEQYF
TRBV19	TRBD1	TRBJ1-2	CASSLGTDNNYGYTF
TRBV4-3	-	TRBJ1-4	CASSPTRNINVKLFF